The 8 T cell receptor beta chains below were found in one sample sequenced in a study of cytomegalovirus exposure and HLA in healthy donors. PCR involved 60 Vbeta and 13 Jbeta primers. TCRdb keeps only in-frame clones here, not all; method: immunoSEQ multiplex PCR. The sample yields some 150,000 clones, over 70% seen once. Sequencing used PBMCs. The receptors here all came from a man aged 30 to 45 in good health and CMV-seropositive.

This sequence joins TRBV5-6 and TRBJ2-3; D is undetermined. The ends were cut back, 0 bases at V and 4 bases at J, with 6 bases in the middle. Germline V gives CDR1 SGHDT, CDR2 YYEEEE. The CDR3 runs 13 residues. DNA for the CDR3: TGTGCCAGCAGCTTGGCCCCAGCAGATACGCAGTATTTT. It specifies CASSLAPADTQYF.

This sequence joins TRBV28 and TRBJ2-3; TRBD2 matches at 9 bases. The V gene's germline CDR1 is MDHEN and CDR2 SYDVKM. V was pared by 6 bases and J by 0 bases, with 1 base of the junction left unmatched. The CDR3 spans 14 residues. CDR3 coding DNA: TGTGCCAGCAGGGGACTAGCCAGCACAGATACGCAGTATTTT. The encoded protein is CASRGLASTDTQYF.

The chain carries TRBV27 and TRBJ1-1; possibly TRBD1 for D (6 bases). This CDR3 is built from 15 residues. V lost 0 bases and J lost 5, with 13 bases in between. Per germline, CDR1 MNHEY and CDR2 SMNVEV (reference sequence). The CDR3 region has the DNA TGTGCCAGCAGTTTATCGTCGGGGGGCGCGACTGAAGCTTTCTTT. It specifies CASSLSSGGATEAFF.

V gene TRBV4-1 combines with J gene TRBJ2-3; 11 bases are shared with TRBD2. Germline V CDR1 and CDR2: MGHRA, YSYEKL. The CDR3 runs to 21 residues. With V trimmed by 4 bases and J by 4 bases, 22 bases remained unmatched. CDR3 amino acids: CASSLRQGLAVFPNFSDTQYF. In nucleotides, the CDR3 is TGCGCCAGCAGCCTGAGACAGGGACTAGCGGTTTTCCCCAATTTCTCAGATACGCAGTATTTT.

This clone was seen only a few times. This sequence joins TRBV5-1 and TRBJ1-1; 7 positions match TRBD1. CDR3 length: 14 residues. Trimming took 4 bases from V and 4 from J; bases not matched to a gene: 7. Germline CDR1 reads SGHRS; CDR2 reads YFSETQ. The DNA of the CDR3 is TGCGCCAGCAGCGGTACAGGGGCGGGCACTGAAGCTTTCTTT. Protein: CASSGTGAGTEAFF. Full variable domain (remainder filled in from reference TRBV5-1 and TRBJ1-1): KAGVTQTPRYLIKTRGQQVTLSCSPISGHRSVSWYQQTPGQGLQFLFEYFSETQRNKGNFPGRFSGRQFSNSRSEMNVSTLELGDSALYLCASSGTGAGTEAFFGQGTRLTVV.

This rearrangement joins TRBV27 to TRBJ1-2; 7 bases align to TRBD1. CDR3 length: 15 residues. V lost 3 bases, J lost 8 bases, and 12 bases stayed unmatched. Germline loops: CDR1 MNHEY, CDR2 SMNVEV (reference sequence). The CDR3 region is CASSFLGGWDKGYTF. CDR3 DNA: TGTGCCAGCAGTTTTTTAGGGGGCTGGGATAAGGGCTACACCTTC.

This clone was picked up a small number of times. The genes are TRBV18 and TRBJ2-5; 13 nucleotides match TRBD2. The junction had 2 bases not matched to a gene; V was cut back by 3 bases and J by 1 base. Per the germline V gene, CDR1 is KGHSH and CDR2 is LQKENI. The CDR3 contains 16 residues. The CDR3 here is CASSPGTSGIQETQYF. The CDR3 bases are TGTGCCAGCTCACCGGGGACTAGCGGGATCCAAGAGACCCAGTACTTC.

The gene calls are TRBV25-1 and TRBJ2-4; 9 bases match TRBD2. CDR3 length: 16 residues. Germline CDR1 is MGHDK and CDR2 is SYGVNS. After removal of 5 bases from V and 8 bases from J, the junction contained 13 bases not matched to a gene. CDR3 nucleotides: TGTGCCAGCAGTCCTTCGACTAGCGGAAGTCGAGACATTCAGTACTTC. It translates to CASSPSTSGSRDIQYF.